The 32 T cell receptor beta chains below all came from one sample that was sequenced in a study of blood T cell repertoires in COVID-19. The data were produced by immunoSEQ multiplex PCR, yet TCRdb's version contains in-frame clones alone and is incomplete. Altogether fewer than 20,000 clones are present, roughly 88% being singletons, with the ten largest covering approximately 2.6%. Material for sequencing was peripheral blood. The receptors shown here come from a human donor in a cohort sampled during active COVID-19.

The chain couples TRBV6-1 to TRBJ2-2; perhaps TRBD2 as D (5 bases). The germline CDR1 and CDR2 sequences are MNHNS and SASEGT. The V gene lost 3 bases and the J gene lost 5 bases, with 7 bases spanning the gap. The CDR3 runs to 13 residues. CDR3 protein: CASSDEGTGELFF. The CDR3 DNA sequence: TGTGCCAGCAGTGATGAGGGAACCGGGGAGCTGTTTTTT.

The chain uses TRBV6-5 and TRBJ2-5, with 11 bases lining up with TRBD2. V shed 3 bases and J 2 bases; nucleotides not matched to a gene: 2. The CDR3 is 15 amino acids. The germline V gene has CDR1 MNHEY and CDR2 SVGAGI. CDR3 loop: CASSYLAGGQETQYF. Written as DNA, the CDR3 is TGTGCCAGCAGTTATCTAGCGGGGGGACAAGAGACCCAGTACTTC.

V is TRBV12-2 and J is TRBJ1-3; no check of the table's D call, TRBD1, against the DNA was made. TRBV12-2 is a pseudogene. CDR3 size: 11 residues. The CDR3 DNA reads TGTCCCCAGGGGCGCGGAAACACCATATATTTT. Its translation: CPQGRGNTIYF.

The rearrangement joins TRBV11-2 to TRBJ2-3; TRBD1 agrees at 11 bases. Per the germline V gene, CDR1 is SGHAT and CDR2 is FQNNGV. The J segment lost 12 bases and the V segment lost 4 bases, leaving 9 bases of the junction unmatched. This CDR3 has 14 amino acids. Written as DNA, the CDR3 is TGTGCCAGCAGCTGGGGACAGGGGGTATACTCCCAGTATTTT. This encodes CASSWGQGVYSQYF.

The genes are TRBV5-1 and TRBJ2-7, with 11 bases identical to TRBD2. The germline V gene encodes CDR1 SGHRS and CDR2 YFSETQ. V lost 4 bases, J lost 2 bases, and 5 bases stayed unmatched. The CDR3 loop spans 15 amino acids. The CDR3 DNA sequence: TGCGCCAGCAGCCCCTTAGCGGGAGGGGCCTACGAGCAGTACTTC. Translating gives CASSPLAGGAYEQYF.

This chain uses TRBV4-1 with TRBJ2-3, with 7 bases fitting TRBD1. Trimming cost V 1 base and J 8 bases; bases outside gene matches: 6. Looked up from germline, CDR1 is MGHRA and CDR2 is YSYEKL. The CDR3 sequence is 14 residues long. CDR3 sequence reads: CASSQGGGRSTQYF. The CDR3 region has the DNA TGCGCCAGCAGCCAAGGAGGGGGCCGATCTACGCAGTATTTT.

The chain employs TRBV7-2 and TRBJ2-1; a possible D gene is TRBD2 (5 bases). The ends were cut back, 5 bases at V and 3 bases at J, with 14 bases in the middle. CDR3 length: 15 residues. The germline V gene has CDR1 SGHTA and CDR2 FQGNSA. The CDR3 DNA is TGTGCCAGCAGCCCGGACTCAACAAGCTACAATGAGCAGTTCTTC. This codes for CASSPDSTSYNEQFF.

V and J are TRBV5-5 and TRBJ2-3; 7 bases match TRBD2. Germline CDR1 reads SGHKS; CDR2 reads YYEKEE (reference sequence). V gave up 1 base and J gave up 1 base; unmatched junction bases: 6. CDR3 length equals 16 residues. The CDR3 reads CASSLSLAGGTDTQYF. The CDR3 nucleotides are TGTGCCAGCAGCTTGTCGTTAGCGGGCGGCACAGATACGCAGTATTTT. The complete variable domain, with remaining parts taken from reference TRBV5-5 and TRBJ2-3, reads DAGVTQSPTHLIKTRGQQVTLRCSPISGHKSVSWYQQVLGQGPQFIFQYYEKEERGRGNFPDRFSARQFPNYSSELNVNALLLGDSALYLCASSLSLAGGTDTQYFGPGTRLTVL.

The DNA for the CDR3 is TGTGCCAGCTACGGGGGGGGGCACAATGAGCAGTTCTTC. Translating gives CASYGGGHNEQFF. The chain has TRBV6-6 and TRBJ2-1; TRBD2 agrees at 8 bases. The CDR3 has 13 residues. Losses at the gene ends were 8 bases for V and 5 bases for J; bases not matched to a gene: 5. The germline V gene encodes CDR1 MNHNY and CDR2 SVGAGI (reference sequence).

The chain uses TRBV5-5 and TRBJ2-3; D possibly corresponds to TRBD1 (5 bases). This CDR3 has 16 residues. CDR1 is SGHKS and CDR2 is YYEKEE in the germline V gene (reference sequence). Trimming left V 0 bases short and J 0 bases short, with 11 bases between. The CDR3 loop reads CASSLGREFSTDTQYF. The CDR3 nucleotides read TGTGCCAGCAGCTTGGGCAGGGAATTTAGCACAGATACGCAGTATTTT.

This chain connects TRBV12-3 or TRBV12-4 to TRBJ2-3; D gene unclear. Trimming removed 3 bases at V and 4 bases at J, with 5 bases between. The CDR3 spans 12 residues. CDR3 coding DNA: TGTGCCAGCAGTTTTTCGGCAGATACGCAGTATTTT. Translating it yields CASSFSADTQYF.

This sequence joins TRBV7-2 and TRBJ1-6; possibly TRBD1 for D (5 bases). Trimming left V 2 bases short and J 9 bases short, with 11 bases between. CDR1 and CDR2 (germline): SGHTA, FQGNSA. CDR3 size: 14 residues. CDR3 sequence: CASSLFQGGSPLHF. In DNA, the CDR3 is TGTGCCAGCAGCTTATTCCAGGGAGGTTCACCCCTCCACTTT.

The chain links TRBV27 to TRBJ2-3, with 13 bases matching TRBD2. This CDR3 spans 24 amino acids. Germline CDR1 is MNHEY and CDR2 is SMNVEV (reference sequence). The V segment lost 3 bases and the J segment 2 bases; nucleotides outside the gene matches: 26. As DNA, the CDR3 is TGTGCCAGCAGTTTTCCACCGGGACTAGCGGGGCCGCGAAATATACACCGAAACACAGATACGCAGTATTTT. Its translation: CASSFPPGLAGPRNIHRNTDTQYF.

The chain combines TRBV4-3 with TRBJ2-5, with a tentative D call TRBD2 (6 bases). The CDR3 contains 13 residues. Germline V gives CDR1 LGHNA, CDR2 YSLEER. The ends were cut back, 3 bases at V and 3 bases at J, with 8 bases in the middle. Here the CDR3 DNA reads TGCGCCAGCAGCCAGACGGGGGAAGAGACCCAGTACTTC. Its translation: CASSQTGEETQYF.

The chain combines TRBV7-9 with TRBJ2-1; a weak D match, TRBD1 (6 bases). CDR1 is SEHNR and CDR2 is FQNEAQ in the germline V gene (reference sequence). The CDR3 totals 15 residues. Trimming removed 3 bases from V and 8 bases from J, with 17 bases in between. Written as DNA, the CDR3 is TGTGCCAGCAGCTTGGGGGCGGCAGGTCGGGATGAGCAGTTCTTC. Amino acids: CASSLGAAGRDEQFF.

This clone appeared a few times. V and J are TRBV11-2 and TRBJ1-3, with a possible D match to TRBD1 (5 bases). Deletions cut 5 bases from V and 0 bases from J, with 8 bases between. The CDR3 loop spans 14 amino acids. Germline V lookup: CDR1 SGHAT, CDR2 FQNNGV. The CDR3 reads CASSPGGSGNTIYF. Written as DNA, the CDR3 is TGTGCCAGCAGCCCCGGGGGCTCTGGAAACACCATATATTTT.

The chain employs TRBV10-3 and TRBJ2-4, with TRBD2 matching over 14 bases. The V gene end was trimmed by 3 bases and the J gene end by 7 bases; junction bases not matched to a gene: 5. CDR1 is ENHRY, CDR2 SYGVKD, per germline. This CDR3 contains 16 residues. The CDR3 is CAISDPGLAGENIQYF. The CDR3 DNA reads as TGTGCCATCAGTGACCCGGGACTAGCGGGAGAGAACATTCAGTACTTC.

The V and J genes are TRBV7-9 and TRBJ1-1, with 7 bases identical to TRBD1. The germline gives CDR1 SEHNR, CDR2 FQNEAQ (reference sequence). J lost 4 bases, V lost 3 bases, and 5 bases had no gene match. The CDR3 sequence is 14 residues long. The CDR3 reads CASSLPRDSTEAFF. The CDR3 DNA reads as TGTGCCAGCAGCTTGCCGAGGGACAGCACTGAAGCTTTCTTT.

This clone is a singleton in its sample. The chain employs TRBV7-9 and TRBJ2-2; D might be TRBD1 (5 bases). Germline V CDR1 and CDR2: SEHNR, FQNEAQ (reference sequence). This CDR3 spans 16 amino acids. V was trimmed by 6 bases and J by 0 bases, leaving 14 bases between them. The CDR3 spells CASRTFRVSNTGELFF. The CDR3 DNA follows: TGTGCCAGCAGGACCTTCAGGGTTTCGAACACCGGGGAGCTGTTTTTT. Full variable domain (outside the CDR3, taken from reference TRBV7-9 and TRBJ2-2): DTGVSQNPRHKITKRGQNVTFRCDPISEHNRLYWYRQTLGQGPEFLTYFQNEAQLEKSRLLSDRFSAERPKGSFSTLEIQRTEQGDSAMYLCASRTFRVSNTGELFFGEGSRLTVL.

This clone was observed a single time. The CDR3 spells CASSVRALASGRAKEQFF. The CDR3, as DNA: TGTGCCAGCAGCGTTAGGGCCCTGGCTAGCGGGAGGGCCAAGGAGCAGTTCTTC. The gene calls are TRBV7-2 and TRBJ2-1; 12 positions agree with TRBD2. The germline CDR1 and CDR2 sequences are SGHTA and FQGNSA. CDR3 length equals 18 residues. V shed 5 bases and J 10 bases; nucleotides not matched to a gene: 18.

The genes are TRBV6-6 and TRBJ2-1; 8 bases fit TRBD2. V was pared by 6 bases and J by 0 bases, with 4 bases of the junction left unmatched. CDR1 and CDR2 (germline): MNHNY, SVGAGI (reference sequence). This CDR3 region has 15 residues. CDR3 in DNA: TGTGCCAGCAGACGGGGACTAGGCTCCTACAATGAGCAGTTCTTC. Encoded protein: CASRRGLGSYNEQFF.

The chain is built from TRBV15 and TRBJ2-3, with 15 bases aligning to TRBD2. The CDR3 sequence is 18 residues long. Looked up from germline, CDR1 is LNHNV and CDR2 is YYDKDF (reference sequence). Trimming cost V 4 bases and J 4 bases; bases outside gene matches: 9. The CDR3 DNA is TGTGCCACCAGCAAACGGACTAGCGGGGGGGCCGGGGCAGATACGCAGTATTTT. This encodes CATSKRTSGGAGADTQYF.

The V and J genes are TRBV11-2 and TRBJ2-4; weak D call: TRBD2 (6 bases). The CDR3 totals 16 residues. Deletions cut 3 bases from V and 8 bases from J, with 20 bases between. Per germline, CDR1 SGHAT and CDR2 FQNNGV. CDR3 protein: CASSLGRAGRTDIQYF. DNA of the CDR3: TGTGCCAGCAGCTTGGGAAGGGCGGGGCGAACAGACATTCAGTACTTC.

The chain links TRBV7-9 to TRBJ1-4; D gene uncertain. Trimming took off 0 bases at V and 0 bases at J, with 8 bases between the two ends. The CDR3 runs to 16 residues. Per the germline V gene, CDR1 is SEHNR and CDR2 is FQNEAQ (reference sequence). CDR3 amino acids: CASSLAKRPTNEKLFF. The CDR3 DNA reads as TGTGCCAGCAGCTTAGCTAAGAGGCCAACTAATGAAAAACTGTTTTTT.

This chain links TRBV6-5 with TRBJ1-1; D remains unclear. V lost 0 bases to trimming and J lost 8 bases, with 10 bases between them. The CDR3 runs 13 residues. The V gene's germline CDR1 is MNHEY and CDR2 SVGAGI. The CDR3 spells CASSYSSLREAFF. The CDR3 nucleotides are TGTGCCAGCAGTTACTCGAGCCTCCGGGAAGCTTTCTTT.

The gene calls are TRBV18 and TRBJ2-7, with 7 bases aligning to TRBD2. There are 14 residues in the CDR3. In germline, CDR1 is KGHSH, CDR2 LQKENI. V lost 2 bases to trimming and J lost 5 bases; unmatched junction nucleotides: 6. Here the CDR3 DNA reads TGTGCCAGCTCACCAGTAGACGGGGGGAACGAGCAGTACTTC. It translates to CASSPVDGGNEQYF.

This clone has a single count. CDR3 amino acids: CASSVSPGWYEQYF. DNA for the CDR3: TGTGCCAGCAGCGTAAGTCCAGGGTGGTACGAGCAGTACTTC. The rearrangement joins TRBV6-5 to TRBJ2-7; perhaps TRBD1 as D (5 bases). The CDR3 length is 14 residues. The germline V gene has CDR1 MNHEY and CDR2 SVGAGI. V was trimmed by 6 bases and J by 4 bases, leaving 16 bases between them.

The DNA for the CDR3 is TGTGCCAGCAGCCCGAGACAGGGGGCTAACTATGGCTACACCTTC. Translated: CASSPRQGANYGYTF. The chain combines TRBV7-9 with TRBJ1-2; 9 positions agree with TRBD1. The germline V gene has CDR1 SEHNR and CDR2 FQNEAQ (reference sequence). V shed 5 bases and J 0 bases; nucleotides not matched to a gene: 4. This CDR3 contains 15 residues.

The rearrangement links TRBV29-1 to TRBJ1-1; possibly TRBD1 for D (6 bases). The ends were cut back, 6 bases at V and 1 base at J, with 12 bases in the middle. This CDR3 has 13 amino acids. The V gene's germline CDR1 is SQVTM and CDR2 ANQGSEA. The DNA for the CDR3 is TGCAGCGTCAGGACAGTAACGAACACTGAAGCTTTCTTT. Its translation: CSVRTVTNTEAFF.

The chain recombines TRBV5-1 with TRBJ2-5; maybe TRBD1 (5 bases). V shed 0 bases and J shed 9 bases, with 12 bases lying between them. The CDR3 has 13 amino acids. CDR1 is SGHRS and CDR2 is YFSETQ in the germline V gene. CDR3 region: CASSLEPLGAQYF. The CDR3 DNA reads TGCGCCAGCAGCTTGGAGCCGCTAGGGGCCCAGTACTTC. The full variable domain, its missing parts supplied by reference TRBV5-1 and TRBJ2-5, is KAGVTQTPRYLIKTRGQQVTLSCSPISGHRSVSWYQQTPGQGLQFLFEYFSETQRNKGNFPGRFSGRQFSNSRSEMNVSTLELGDSALYLCASSLEPLGAQYFGPGTRLLVL.

The CDR3 DNA follows: TGTGCCAGCTCCATACAGACTAGCGGGGAAGATACGCAGTATTTT. This codes for CASSIQTSGEDTQYF. V is TRBV18 and J is TRBJ2-3; 11 bases align to TRBD2. Germline CDR1 reads KGHSH; CDR2 reads LQKENI. J was trimmed by 5 bases and V by 6 bases; bases with no gene match: 7. This CDR3 spans 15 amino acids. The entire variable domain, with the rest obtained from reference TRBV18 and TRBJ2-3, is as follows: NAGVMQNPRHLVRRRGQEARLRCSPMKGHSHVYWYRQLPEEGLKFMVYLQKENIIDESGMPKERFSAEFPKEGPSILRIQQVVRGDSAAYFCASSIQTSGEDTQYFGPGTRLTVL.

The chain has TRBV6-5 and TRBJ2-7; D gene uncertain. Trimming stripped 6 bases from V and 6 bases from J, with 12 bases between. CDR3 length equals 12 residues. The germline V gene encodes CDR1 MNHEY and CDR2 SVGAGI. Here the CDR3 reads CASSPPGSEQYF. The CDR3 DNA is TGTGCCAGCAGCCCACCCGGTTCCGAGCAGTACTTC.